This TCR beta chain was identified during a study of shared clonotypes between healthy human individuals. The authors ran the assay at deep level. Scientists sequenced DNA from unsorted PBMC on ten immunoSEQ deep assay plates. This table comes from immunoSEQ multiplex PCR, and its TCRdb copy is limited to in-frame clones, with some not included. Among some 470,000 clones, 75% to 85% were seen once, and the ten largest hold under 15%. V lost 3 bases and J lost 3, with 8 bases in between. Germline lookup yields CDR1 SGDLS and CDR2 YYNGEE. The CDR3 runs to 13 residues. Study-wide results and caveats: The expectation was that sequencing depth would affect clonotype sharing among donors.

Comments on this clone: The antigen is unknown.

Material: PBMCs. This sequence joins TRBV9 and TRBJ2-3; TRBD2 is a possible D gene (5 bases). The clonotype originates from a woman aged 40 to 50 in good health. Some clones in this sample may be carry-over from other donors' samples. The CDR3 is CASSGGSTDTQYF. The CDR3 coding sequence is TGTGCCAGCAGCGGAGGGTCTACAGATACGCAGTATTTT.